This T cell receptor (beta chain) was sequenced for a study of shared clonotypes between healthy human individuals. The junction had 8 bases not matched to a gene; V was cut back by 5 bases and J by 1 base. The CDR3 has 16 residues. Germline values: CDR1 LNHDA, CDR2 SQIVND (reference sequence). Assay used: immunoSEQ multiplex PCR; TCRdb lists only in-frame clones, some missing. The data contain 950,000 to 1,100,000 clones, about 76% of them singletons. V is TRBV19 and J is TRBJ1-2, with 9 bases that match TRBD1. The clonotype was recovered from a young man in good health. Sequencing input: memory CD4+ T cells sorted from blood. Noted subset: CD45RA-negative fraction. The CDR3: CASSPGTGRGNYGYTF. As DNA, the CDR3 is TGTGCCAGTAGTCCAGGGACAGGGAGGGGTAACTATGGCTACACCTTC.